This T cell receptor (beta chain) is from a study of metastatic and nonmetastatic thyroid tumors. The overall study: A comparison of repertoires was made across blood and tumor or nodule tissue from malignant and benign thyroid patients. Overall study findings and caveats: It was reported that TCR beta diversity was significantly higher in malignant thyroid tumors than benign nodules, in blood and tumor.

This clone showed up many times. Its antigen remains unidentified. Thyroid surgery had not been preceded by any treatment in any patient. The CDR3 loop spans 15 amino acids. V dropped 5 bases and J dropped 6; count of bases not matched to a gene: 7. Germline values: CDR1 SGHVS, CDR2 FNYEAQ. Study processing details: The study took CDR3 differences across clinicopathological groups and made a distant-metastasis classifier for papillary thyroid cancer from them. TCRdb reanalyzed the PCR reads via MiXCR. For this entry, the V and J calls and clone size follow TCRdb and not the study's own pipeline. This table has 30,000 or so clones, 25% to 30% appearing once.

Source material: blood. The clonotype comes from a female donor with papillary thyroid cancer or a benign thyroid nodule (not recorded which). Some clones in this sample may be carry-over from other donors' samples. V usage is TRBV7-6 and J usage is TRBJ1-5, with 10 bases identical to TRBD1. This CDR3 reads CASSPTGGGGQPQHF. DNA of the CDR3: TGTGCCAGCAGCCCGACAGGGGGCGGGGGTCAGCCCCAGCATTTT.